Listed below are T cell receptor beta chains from one sample, sequenced in a study of shared clonotypes between healthy human individuals. Libraries were prepared by immunoSEQ multiplex PCR; TCRdb keeps only in-frame clonotypes and omits some of them. The sample consists of around 2.5 million clones, more than 85% of them appearing once. Material for sequencing was naive CD4+ T cells from PBMCs. The receptors were gathered from a man younger than 35 in good health. Some clones in this sample may be carry-over from other donors' samples. CDR3s include the opening cysteine and the closing phenylalanine or tryptophan. A D gene is named only where the DNA matches it firmly. The size entry is marked missing in some rows and otherwise reads once, few, many or a size class.

.	TRBV9	TRBD1	TRBJ2-5	TGTGCCAGCAGCGTCCAGAGGACAGGGGAGACCCAGTACTTC	CASSVQRTGETQYF
.	TRBV7-8	.	TRBJ2-3	TGTGCCAGCAGCTTGGGCGGTTACACAGATACGCAGTATTTT	CASSLGGYTDTQYF
once	TRBV4-2	.	TRBJ1-2	TGTGCCAGCAGCCAAGAAGACAGAGGTTATGGCTACACCTTC	CASSQEDRGYGYTF
.	TRBV9	TRBD1	TRBJ2-1	TGTGCCAGCAGCGTAGGGCCAGGGGGAGCTCAACTCAATGAGCAGTTCTTC	CASSVGPGGAQLNEQFF
.	TRBV5-1	.	TRBJ2-1	TGCGCCAGCAGCTTCAGGCTTACCTCCTACAATGAGCAGTTCTTC	CASSFRLTSYNEQFF
.	TRBV5-6	TRBD2	TRBJ2-1	TGTGCCAGCAGCCTCGGGGGTAGCGGGAGCTCCTACAATGAGCAGTTCTTC	CASSLGGSGSSYNEQFF
.	TRBV6-6	TRBD1	TRBJ1-1	TGTGCCAGCAGTATGAAACAGGGGGACACTGAAGCTTTCTTT	CASSMKQGDTEAFF
.	TRBV18	.	TRBJ2-3	TGTGCCAGCTCACCAACAGCGGGTCGTAGAACAGATACGCAGTATTTT	CASSPTAGRRTDTQYF
.	TRBV19	TRBD1	TRBJ1-1	TGTGCCAGTAGTATCCCAGGGGGCACTGAAGCTTTCTTT	CASSIPGGTEAFF
.	TRBV4-3	TRBD1	TRBJ1-3	TGCGCCAGCAGCCATAACAGGGGGTACTCTGGAAACACCATATATTTT	CASSHNRGYSGNTIYF
.	TRBV11-2	.	TRBJ1-1	TGTGCCAGCAGCTTAGGGCCCACCCCCAATGAAGCTTTCTTT	CASSLGPTPNEAFF
once	TRBV4-2	.	TRBJ2-1	TGTGCCAGCAGCGCCGTCAGGGAGGGGGACAATGAGCAGTTCTTC	CASSAVREGDNEQFF
.	TRBV15	.	TRBJ1-1	TGTGCCACCAGCAGAGGGCTGACAGGAAGGGCTGAAGCTTTCTTT	CATSRGLTGRAEAFF
.	TRBV5-1	.	TRBJ2-5	TGCGCCAGCACCCGAGTCGGGTCCCAAGAGACCCAGTACTTC	CASTRVGSQETQYF
.	TRBV15	.	TRBJ2-3	TGTGCCACCAGCTCGGGGGGCTCTGATACGCAGTATTTT	CATSSGGSDTQYF
.	TRBV6-6	.	TRBJ2-7	TGTGCCAGCAGTCCGCCCCGGGACCAACCCACCGAGCAGTACTTC	CASSPPRDQPTEQYF
.	TRBV29-1	TRBD1	TRBJ2-5	TGCAGCGTCCGCCGACAGGGGGCGTTGGAGACCCAGTACTTC	CSVRRQGALETQYF
.	TRBV14	TRBD2	TRBJ2-1	TGTGCCAGCAGCCCCACCGGGACTAGCGGGAGGTCCGGCAATGAGCAGTTCTTC	CASSPTGTSGRSGNEQFF
.	TRBV7-2	TRBD2	TRBJ2-3	TGTGCCAGCAGGACTAGCGGGAGTCAAAGGTCAGATACGCAGTATTTT	CASRTSGSQRSDTQYF
.	TRBV2	TRBD2	TRBJ2-1	TGTGCCAGCAGTGAACTAGCGGCCTACAATGAGCAGTTCTTC	CASSELAAYNEQFF
.	TRBV27	.	TRBJ2-7	TGTGCCAGCAGTTTAGTCAGGTTACCCGACTACGAGCAGTACTTC	CASSLVRLPDYEQYF
.	TRBV10-1	.	TRBJ2-7	TGCGCCAGCAGTGTTAAAACAAGAGTGCAGTACTTC	CASSVKTRVQYF
.	TRBV5-1	.	TRBJ1-1	TGCGCCAGCAGCTTGGGGCAGGGAGTTGGTGAAGCTTTCTTT	CASSLGQGVGEAFF
.	TRBV6-1	.	TRBJ2-7	TGTGCCAGCAACAGGCAGGCAATCTCCTACGAGCAGTACTTC	CASNRQAISYEQYF
.	TRBV7-2	TRBD2	TRBJ2-1	TGTGCCAGCAGCTTAGGTGGGCTAGCGGGAGGTCATGAGCAGTTCTTC	CASSLGGLAGGHEQFF
few	TRBV19	.	TRBJ1-5	TGTGCCAGTAGTATACAACAGTATAGCAATCAGCCCCAGCATTTT	CASSIQQYSNQPQHF
.	TRBV27	.	TRBJ1-6	TGTGCCAGCAGTTTTGGGGGCGGTGAATTGCCCCTCCACTTT	CASSFGGGELPLHF
.	TRBV6-5	TRBD1	TRBJ2-7	TGTGCCAGCAGTCTCTACACAGGGGGACTCTACGAGCAGTACTTC	CASSLYTGGLYEQYF
.	TRBV4-1	TRBD1	TRBJ1-2	TGCGCCAGCAGCCCGGGGACAGGAGCTAACTATGGCTACACCTTC	CASSPGTGANYGYTF
.	TRBV19	TRBD1	TRBJ1-5	TGTGCCAGTAGTGAAGGCCCGACAGGGTCCAGACAGCCCCAGCATTTT	CASSEGPTGSRQPQHF
.	TRBV5-1	.	TRBJ2-7	TGCGCCAGCAGCTTGGGGCGGGCGAGTGTGGAGGAGCAGTACTTC	CASSLGRASVEEQYF
.	TRBV28	.	TRBJ1-5	TGTGCCAGCAGTACAAGCACTCCTTCGGGGACCCAGCATTTT	CASSTSTPSGTQHF
.	TRBV5-6	.	TRBJ2-7	TGTGCCAGCAGCTTGAATCGCCCAGGGTCGGGCGAGCAGTACTTC	CASSLNRPGSGEQYF
.	TRBV5-1	.	TRBJ2-5	TGCGCCAGCAGCTTGGGACCGGAGGCCCAGTACTTC	CASSLGPEAQYF
.	TRBV6-6	TRBD1	TRBJ1-1	TGTGCCAGCAGTAGATCACAGGGGATGAACACTGAAGCTTTCTTT	CASSRSQGMNTEAFF
once	TRBV6-1	.	TRBJ1-5	TGTGCCAGCAGTGAAAGAGGGGTAAGACAGCCCCAGCATTTT	CASSERGVRQPQHF
.	TRBV7-9	.	TRBJ2-1	TGTGCCAGCAGCCGGGACTTTAATGAGCAGTTCTTC	CASSRDFNEQFF
.	TRBV2	TRBD1	TRBJ1-5	TGTGCCAGCTCTGAGGGGGCTCCGGACCAGCCCCAGCATTTT	CASSEGAPDQPQHF
.	TRBV9	.	TRBJ2-3	TGTGCCAGCAGCGCCCCCGAGGGAACTAGGTATACAGATACGCAGTATTTT	CASSAPEGTRYTDTQYF
.	TRBV15	.	TRBJ2-7	TGTGCCACCAGCAGAGGGGGCAGCTCCTACGAGCAGTACTTC	CATSRGGSSYEQYF
.	TRBV5-1	.	TRBJ1-1	TGCGCCAGCAGCCAGAGAGGGGACACTGAAGCTTTCTTT	CASSQRGDTEAFF
.	TRBV10-3	.	TRBJ1-3	TGTGCCATCAGCGCGGGAGGAACTGGAAACACCATATATTTT	CAISAGGTGNTIYF
.	TRBV5-1	.	TRBJ2-1	TGCGCCAGCAGCTTGACCAGGGGAAATGAGCAGTTCTTC	CASSLTRGNEQFF
once	TRBV14	TRBD2	TRBJ2-5	TGTGCCAGCAGCCAAGCGGCGTTGTGGATGGGGGGGAGGCAAGAGACCCAGTACTTC	CASSQAALWMGGRQETQYF
.	TRBV27	.	TRBJ1-2	TGTGCCAGCAGCCCCAACAGGGTATGGGAAGGCTACACCTTC	CASSPNRVWEGYTF
.	TRBV29-1	TRBD1	TRBJ2-3	TGCAGCCTAAGGGGACAGGGTGCGGGAAGGGAGACGCAGTATTTT	CSLRGQGAGRETQYF